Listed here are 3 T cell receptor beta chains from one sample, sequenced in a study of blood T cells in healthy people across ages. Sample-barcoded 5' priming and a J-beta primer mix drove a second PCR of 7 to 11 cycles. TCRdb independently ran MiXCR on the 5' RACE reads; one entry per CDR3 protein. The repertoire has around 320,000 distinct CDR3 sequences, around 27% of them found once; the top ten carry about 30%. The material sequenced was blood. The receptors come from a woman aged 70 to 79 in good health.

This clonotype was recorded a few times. The CDR3 nucleotides are TGCGCCATCCGGAGGACTAGCGGCGACACCGGGGAGCTGTTTTTT. Translation: CAIRRTSGDTGELFF. The rearrangement joins TRBV5-1 to TRBJ2-2; 10 nucleotides agree with TRBD2. This CDR3 has 15 residues. With V trimmed by 9 bases and J by 3 bases, 8 bases remained unmatched. Germline-derived CDR1 and CDR2 are SGHRS and YFSETQ.

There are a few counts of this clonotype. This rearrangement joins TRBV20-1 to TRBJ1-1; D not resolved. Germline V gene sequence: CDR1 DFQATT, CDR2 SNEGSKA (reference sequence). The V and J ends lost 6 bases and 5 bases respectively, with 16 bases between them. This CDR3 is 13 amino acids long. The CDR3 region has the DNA TGCAGTGCCGGAGGGCCTTTAGGGACTGAAGCTTTCTTT. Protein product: CSAGGPLGTEAFF.

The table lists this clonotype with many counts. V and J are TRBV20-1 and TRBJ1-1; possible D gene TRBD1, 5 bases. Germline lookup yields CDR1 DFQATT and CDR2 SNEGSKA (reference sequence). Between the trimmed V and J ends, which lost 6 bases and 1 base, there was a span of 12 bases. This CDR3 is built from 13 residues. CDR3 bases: TGCAGTGCGGGGGACGGGGGGAACACTGAAGCTTTCTTT. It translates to CSAGDGGNTEAFF.